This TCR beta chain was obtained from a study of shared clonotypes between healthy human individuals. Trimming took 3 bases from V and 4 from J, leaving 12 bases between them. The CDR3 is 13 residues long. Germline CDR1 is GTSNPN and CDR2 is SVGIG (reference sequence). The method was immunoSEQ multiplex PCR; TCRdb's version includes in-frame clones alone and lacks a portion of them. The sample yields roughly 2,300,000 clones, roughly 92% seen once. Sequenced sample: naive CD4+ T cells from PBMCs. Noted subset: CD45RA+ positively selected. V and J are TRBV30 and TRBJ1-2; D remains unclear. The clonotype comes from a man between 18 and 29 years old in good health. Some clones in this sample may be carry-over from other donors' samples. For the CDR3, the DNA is TGTGCCTGGAGAGGCAGTGTTTCCTATGGCTACACCTTC. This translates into CAWRGSVSYGYTF.